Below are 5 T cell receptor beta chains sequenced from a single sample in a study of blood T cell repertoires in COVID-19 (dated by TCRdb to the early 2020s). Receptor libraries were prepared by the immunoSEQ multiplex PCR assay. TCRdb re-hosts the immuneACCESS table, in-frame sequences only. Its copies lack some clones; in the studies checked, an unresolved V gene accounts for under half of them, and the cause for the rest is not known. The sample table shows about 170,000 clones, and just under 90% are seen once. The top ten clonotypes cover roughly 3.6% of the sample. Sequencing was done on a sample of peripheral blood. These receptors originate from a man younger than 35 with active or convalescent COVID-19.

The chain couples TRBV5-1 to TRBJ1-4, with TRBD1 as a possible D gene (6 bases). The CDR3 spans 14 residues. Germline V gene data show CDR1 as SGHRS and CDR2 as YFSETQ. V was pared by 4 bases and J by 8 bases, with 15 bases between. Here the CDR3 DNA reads TGCGCCAGCAGCGTCTCGGGGCAGGGGGAAAAACTGTTTTTT. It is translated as CASSVSGQGEKLFF.

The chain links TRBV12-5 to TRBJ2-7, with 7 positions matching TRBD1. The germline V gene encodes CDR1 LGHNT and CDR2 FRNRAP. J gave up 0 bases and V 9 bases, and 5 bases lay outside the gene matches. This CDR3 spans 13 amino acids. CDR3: CASGDRNSYEQYF. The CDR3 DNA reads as TGTGCTAGCGGGGACAGAAACTCCTACGAGCAGTACTTC.

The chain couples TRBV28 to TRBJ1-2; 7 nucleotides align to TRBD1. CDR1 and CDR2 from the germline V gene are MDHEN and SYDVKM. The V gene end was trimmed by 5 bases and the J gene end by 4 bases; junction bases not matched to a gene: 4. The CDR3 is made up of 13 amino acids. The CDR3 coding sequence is TGTGCCAGCAGTCCGGGACAGAGCTATGGCTACACCTTC. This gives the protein CASSPGQSYGYTF.

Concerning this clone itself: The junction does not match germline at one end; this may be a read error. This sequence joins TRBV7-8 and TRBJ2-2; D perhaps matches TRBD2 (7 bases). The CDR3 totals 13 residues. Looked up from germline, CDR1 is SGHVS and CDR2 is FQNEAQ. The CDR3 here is CASRLGGAGELFF. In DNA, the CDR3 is TGTGCCAGCAGATTAGGGGGGGCCGGGGAGCTGTTTTTT.

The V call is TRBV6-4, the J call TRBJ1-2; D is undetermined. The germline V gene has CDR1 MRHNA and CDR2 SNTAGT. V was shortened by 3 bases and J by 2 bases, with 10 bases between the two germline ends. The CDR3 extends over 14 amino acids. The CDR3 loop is CASSEAGRNYGYTF. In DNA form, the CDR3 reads TGTGCCAGCAGTGAAGCTGGGCGAAACTATGGCTACACCTTC.